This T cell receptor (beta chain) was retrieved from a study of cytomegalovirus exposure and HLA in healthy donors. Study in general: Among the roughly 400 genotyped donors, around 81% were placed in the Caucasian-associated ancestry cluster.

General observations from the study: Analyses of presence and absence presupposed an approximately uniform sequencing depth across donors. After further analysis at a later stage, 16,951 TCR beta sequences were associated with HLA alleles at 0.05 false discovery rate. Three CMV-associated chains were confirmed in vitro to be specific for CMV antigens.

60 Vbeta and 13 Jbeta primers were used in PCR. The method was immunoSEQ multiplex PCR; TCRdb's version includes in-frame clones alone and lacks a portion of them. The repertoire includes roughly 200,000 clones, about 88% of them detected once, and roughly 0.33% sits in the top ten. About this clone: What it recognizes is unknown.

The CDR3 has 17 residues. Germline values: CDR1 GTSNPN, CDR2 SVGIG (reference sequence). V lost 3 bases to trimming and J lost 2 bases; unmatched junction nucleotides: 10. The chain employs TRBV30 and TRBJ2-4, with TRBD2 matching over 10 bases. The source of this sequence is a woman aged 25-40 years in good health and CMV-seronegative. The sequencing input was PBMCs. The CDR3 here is CAWSHLSGGLSKNIQYF. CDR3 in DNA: TGTGCCTGGAGCCACCTTAGCGGGGGGTTATCCAAAAACATTCAGTACTTC.